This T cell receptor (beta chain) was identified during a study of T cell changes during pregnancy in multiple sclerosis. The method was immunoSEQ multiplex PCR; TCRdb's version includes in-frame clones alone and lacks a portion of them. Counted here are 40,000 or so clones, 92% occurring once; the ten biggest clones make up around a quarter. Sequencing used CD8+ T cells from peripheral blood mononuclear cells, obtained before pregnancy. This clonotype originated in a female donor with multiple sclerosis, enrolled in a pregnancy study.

This chain's CDR3 is CASSFTSGQGYEQYF. CDR3 DNA sequence: TGTGCCAGCAGCTTTACCTCGGGACAGGGTTACGAGCAGTACTTC. J is TRBJ2-7 and V is TRBV7-3, with TRBD1 matching 9 bases. This CDR3 spans 15 amino acids. From germline, CDR1 is SGHTA and CDR2 FQGTGA. J was trimmed by 4 bases and V by 3 bases; bases with no gene match: 7.